This T cell receptor beta chain was sequenced in a study of long-term antiretroviral therapy in people with HIV. Study background: Sampling started about a decade before the 2015 immediate-ART recommendation.

The libraries were made with immunoSEQ v3.0 at survey level. The data were produced by immunoSEQ multiplex PCR, yet TCRdb's version contains in-frame clones alone and is incomplete. The profile shows some 29,000 clones, 93% of them singletons. Ahead of DNA extraction, samples held roughly 0.9-10 million cryopreserved PBMC each. A remark on this clone: Antigen specificity is unknown.

Notes on the study in general: Absence of data on ART adherence, viral resistance or therapy changes was noted. Spans of CDR3 length were tighter for HIV repertoires than for controls.

This clonotype originated in a man aged 35-49 years with HIV. The sample was unsorted PBMCs, taken 6.2 years after starting antiretroviral therapy.

CDR3 region: CASSMRGKEKLFF. The CDR3 DNA sequence: TGTGCCAGTAGTATGAGGGGGAAGGAAAAACTGTTTTTT. The chain is built from TRBV19 and TRBJ1-4, with D tentatively TRBD1 (6 bases). V was shortened by 3 bases and J by 8 bases, with 10 bases between the two germline ends. The germline gives CDR1 LNHDA, CDR2 SQIVND (reference sequence). This CDR3 has 13 residues.